The T cell receptor beta chain described here comes from a study of T-cell memory formation after mild COVID-19. TCRdb re-called the 5' RACE reads through MiXCR, storing one row per CDR3 protein. The table includes 170,000 or so distinct CDR3 sequences, 30% to 35% detected once. With regard to this clonotype: The antigen remains undetermined.

Study-level findings and limits: Memory from before infection featured some responding clones, which suggests cross-reactive memory joined. Mostly located in CM and EM were contracting CD4+ clones, with contracting CD8+ clones located in EMRA. Contracting clones from day 15 to 85 showed balanced CD4/CD8; later expanders favored CD4+.

Germline CDR1 SQVTM, CDR2 ANQGSEA. Deletions cut 5 bases from V and 3 bases from J, with 9 bases between. The CDR3 is 12 residues long. Sequencing was done on a sample of PBMCs or a T cell subset sorted from them (not recorded which). This receptor was taken from an adult woman who had mild COVID-19 (a few samples of this study predate the infection). Cell type and time point are not known. V is TRBV29-1 and J is TRBJ2-3; tentative D call: TRBD1 (5 bases). The CDR3 region has the DNA TGCAGCGTTAAAAGGGGAACAGATACGCAGTATTTT. Encoded protein: CSVKRGTDTQYF.